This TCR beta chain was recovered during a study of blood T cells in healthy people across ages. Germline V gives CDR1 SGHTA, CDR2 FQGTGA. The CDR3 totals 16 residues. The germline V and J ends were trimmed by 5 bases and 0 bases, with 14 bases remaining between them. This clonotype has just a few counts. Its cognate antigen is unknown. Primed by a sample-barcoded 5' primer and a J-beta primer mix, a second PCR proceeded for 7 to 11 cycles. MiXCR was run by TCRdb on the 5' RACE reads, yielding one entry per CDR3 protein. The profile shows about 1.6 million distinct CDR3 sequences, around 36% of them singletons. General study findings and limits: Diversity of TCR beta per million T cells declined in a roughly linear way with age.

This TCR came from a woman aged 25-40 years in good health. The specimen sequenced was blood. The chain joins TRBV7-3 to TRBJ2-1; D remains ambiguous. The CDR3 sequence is CASSKSTFSSYNEQFF. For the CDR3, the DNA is TGTGCCAGCAGCAAAAGCACCTTTAGCTCCTACAATGAGCAGTTCTTC. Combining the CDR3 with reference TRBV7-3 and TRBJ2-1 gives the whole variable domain GAGVSQTPSNKVTEKGKYVELRCDPISGHTALYWYRQSLGQGPEFLIYFQGTGAADDSGLPNDRFFAVRPEGSVSTLKIQRTERGDSAVYLCASSKSTFSSYNEQFFGPGTRLTVL.